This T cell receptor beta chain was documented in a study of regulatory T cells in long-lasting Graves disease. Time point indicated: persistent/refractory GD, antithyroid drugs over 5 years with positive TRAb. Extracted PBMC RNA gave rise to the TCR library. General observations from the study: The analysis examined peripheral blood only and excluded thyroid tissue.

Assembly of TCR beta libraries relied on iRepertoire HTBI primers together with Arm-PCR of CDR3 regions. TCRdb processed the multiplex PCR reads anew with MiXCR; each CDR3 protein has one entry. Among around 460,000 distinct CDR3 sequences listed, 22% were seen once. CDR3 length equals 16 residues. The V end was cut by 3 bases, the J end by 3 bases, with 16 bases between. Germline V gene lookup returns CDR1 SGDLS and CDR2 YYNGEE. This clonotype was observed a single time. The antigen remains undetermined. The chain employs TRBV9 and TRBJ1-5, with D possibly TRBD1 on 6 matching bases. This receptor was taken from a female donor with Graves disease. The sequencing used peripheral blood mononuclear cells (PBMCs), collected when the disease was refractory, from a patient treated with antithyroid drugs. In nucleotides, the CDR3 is TGTGCCAGCAGCGAGGGGGGCAGGGGATACAATCAGCCCCAGCATTTT. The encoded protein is CASSEGGRGYNQPQHF.